The next 9 T cell receptor beta chains were all read from a single sample in a study of control samples from healthy donors and cancer patients. Libraries were prepared by immunoSEQ multiplex PCR; TCRdb keeps only in-frame clonotypes and omits some of them. The table includes about 110,000 clones, around 89% detected once. Sequencing was carried out using blood. The receptors originated from a woman in her forties or fifties in good health.

The chain is built from TRBV7-2 and TRBJ2-7; 9 nucleotides align to TRBD1. Trimming at V came to 1 base and at J to 4 bases, leaving 5 bases not matched to a gene. The germline CDR1 and CDR2 sequences are SGHTA and FQGNSA. CDR3 length: 15 amino acids. As DNA, the CDR3 is TGTGCCAGCAGCTTAGTAGGGACAGGGCAGTACGAGCAGTACGTC. Translation gives CASSLVGTGQYEQYV.

A single count supports this clone. This chain uses TRBV27 with TRBJ2-1; D unresolved. Germline values: CDR1 MNHEY, CDR2 SMNVEV (reference sequence). The CDR3 extends over 13 amino acids. V dropped 5 bases and J dropped 9 bases, with 14 bases sitting between them. The DNA of the CDR3 is TGTGCCAGCAGTCTCGTAATGGGGATTGAGCAGTTCTTC. This sequence encodes CASSLVMGIEQFF.

This chain links TRBV19 with TRBJ1-1; 11 nucleotides line up with TRBD1. Per the germline V gene, CDR1 is LNHDA and CDR2 is SQIVND (reference sequence). V trimming: 3 bases; J trimming: 1 base; junction bases outside the gene matches: 10. The CDR3 is made up of 18 amino acids. The CDR3 is CASSISRTGGSGNTEAFF. In DNA form, the CDR3 reads TGTGCCAGTAGTATTTCCCGGACAGGGGGCTCTGGGAACACTGAAGCTTTCTTT. Drawing the rest from reference TRBV19 and TRBJ1-1, the complete variable domain is DGGITQSPKYLFRKEGQNVTLSCEQNLNHDAMYWYRQDPGQGLRLIYYSQIVNDFQKGDIAEGYSVSREKKESFPLTVTSAQKNPTAFYLCASSISRTGGSGNTEAFFGQGTRLTVV.

This chain connects TRBV4-3 to TRBJ1-5; D is perhaps TRBD1 (5 bases). Germline loops: CDR1 LGHNA, CDR2 YSLEER. V gave up 8 bases and J gave up 1 base, with 15 bases separating them. CDR3 length: 15 residues. The CDR3 reads CASSRDLGSNQPQHF. CDR3 DNA sequence: TGCGCCAGCTCGCGGGACCTAGGAAGCAATCAGCCCCAGCATTTT.

The chain uses TRBV3-1 (or the pseudogene TRBV3-2) and TRBJ1-4; maybe TRBD1 (5 bases). Trimming stripped 4 bases from V and 7 bases from J, with 13 bases between. The length of the CDR3 is 14 residues. Germline lookup yields CDR1 LGHDT and CDR2 YNNKEL (reference sequence). CDR3 residues: CASSPGRPGEKLFF. Written as DNA, the CDR3 is TGTGCCAGCAGCCCGGGGCGTCCGGGTGAAAAACTGTTTTTT.

This CDR3 is CASSLGAGTSSEQYV. CDR3 nucleotide sequence: TGTGCCAGCAGCTTAGGGGCCGGGACATCGTCCGAGCAGTACGTC. V is TRBV7-2 and J is TRBJ2-7; weak D call: TRBD1 (6 bases). With 1 base removed from V and 6 bases from J, the gap between germline ends came to 16 bases. This CDR3 spans 15 amino acids. Germline-derived CDR1 and CDR2 are SGHTA and FQGNSA.

As for this clone: An end of the junction does not agree with germline; a read error may underlie this. V is TRBV29-1 and J is TRBJ2-1; D remains unclear. Germline CDR1 reads SQVTM; CDR2 reads ANQGSEA. The CDR3 sequence is 11 residues long. In DNA, the CDR3 is TGCAGCGTTCACTCCGACAATGAGCAGTTCTTC. Encoded protein: CSVHSDNEQFF.

The chain recombines TRBV6-1 with TRBJ2-4; either TRBD1 or TRBD2 may supply D (5 bases each). The CDR3 length is 14 residues. Trimming pared 3 bases from V and 7 bases from J, leaving 13 bases between. Germline CDR1 and CDR2: MNHNS and SASEGT. The CDR3 reads CASSDRDRPNIQYF. CDR3 in DNA: TGTGCCAGCAGTGATAGGGACCGCCCCAACATTCAGTACTTC.

The chain recombines TRBV7-2 with TRBJ1-1; the D is unclear. CDR3 length equals 11 residues. Germline V gene lookup returns CDR1 SGHTA and CDR2 FQGNSA. V was clipped by 8 bases and J by 3 bases, with 7 bases between them. CDR3 nucleotide sequence: TGTGCCAGCTGGTTTTACACTGAAGCTTTCTTT. This codes for CASWFYTEAFF.